This TCR beta chain was observed in a study of T cell repertoires in cytomegalovirus infection (dated by TCRdb to the late 2010s). At the level of the whole study: Because public TCR beta signatures pointed to carriage of CMV infection together with the matching HLA type, the HLA type of each donor mattered for the analysis.

Reading the germline V gene (reference sequence) gives CDR1 MNHEY and CDR2 SMNVEV. The CDR3 starts with the cysteine, ends with the phenylalanine, and has 15 residues. The DNA shown is the 45-base CDR3, in frame from base 1. V and J are truncated by 8 bases and 0 bases respectively, leaving an intervening sequence of 14 bases. Here is what the overall study found, with its caveats: In both this cohort and an independent roughly 330-donor cohort, the cumulative frequency of public TCR beta family members distinguished carriers of CMV infection plus the relevant HLA type. The ex vivo response was dominated by HLA-C-restricted CMV-specific TCR beta clonotypes, and the single most frequent clonotype in two of eight donors was supplied by these HLA-C-restricted clonotypes.

Comments on this clonotype: Its cognate antigen has yet to be identified. It has no much larger one-base neighbor in the sample; base qualities were not kept.

Sequencing was carried out with an Illumina HiSeq 1500. TCRdb handled the public reads itself, with Q25 trimming in fastp and clone calling in MiXCR, and kept productive beta chains. Identical CDR3 proteins give one entry, which carries the most common genes and DNA. In all, the sample holds 250,000 to 300,000 distinct CDR3 sequences, and about a sixth of those were seen once. The ten top clones hold more than 45% of the sample. Sequencing used CD8+ T cells from PBMCs. This sequence was found in a human donor in good health (CMV status not recorded). Some clones in this sample may be carry-over from other donors' samples. Recombination connected TRBV27 to TRBJ2-1; no D gene is confidently identified. At the DNA level, the sequence is TGTGCCAGCCGCCCTTCGGGCAACTCCTACAATGAGCAGTTCTTC. It encodes CASRPSGNSYNEQFF.